Shown below are 28 T cell receptor beta chains from a single sample sequenced in a study of blood T cell repertoires in COVID-19 (dated by TCRdb to the early 2020s). Libraries were built with the immunoSEQ multiplex PCR assay. TCRdb obtained this table from immuneACCESS and retained in-frame rearrangements with V and J assigned. These tables miss some clones; where compared with another copy, unresolved V genes account for less than half of the shortfall, and the remainder is unexplained. The sample table records fewer than 350,000 clones; 85% to 95% of these occur just once. The leading ten clones occupy less than 3.5% of the sample. The sequencing sample was made of PBMCs or T cells enriched from blood (not recorded which). The receptors originated from a man aged 40-49 years who had been exposed to COVID-19.

The V and J genes are TRBV27 and TRBJ2-3, with 11 nucleotides matching TRBD2. The CDR3 loop spans 18 amino acids. Unmatched junction bases numbered 10, after V lost 5 bases and J lost 0 bases. From germline, CDR1 is MNHEY and CDR2 SMNVEV (reference sequence). This CDR3 is CASSPKTGTSGSTDTQYF. The CDR3 DNA sequence: TGTGCCAGCAGTCCAAAAACTGGGACTAGCGGAAGCACAGATACGCAGTATTTT.

This clone was found once. Written as DNA, the CDR3 is TGTGCCTGGAGCGGGTACGCTGAAGCTTTCTTT. Encoded protein: CAWSGYAEAFF. The gene calls are TRBV30 and TRBJ1-1, with unresolved D. There are 11 residues in the CDR3. Trimming stripped 3 bases from V and 6 bases from J, with 8 bases between. Germline lookup yields CDR1 GTSNPN and CDR2 SVGIG (reference sequence).

This rearrangement joins TRBV10-3 to TRBJ2-5, with D uncertain. CDR3 length: 14 amino acids. CDR1 ENHRY and CDR2 SYGVKD come from the germline V gene. Trimming stripped 2 bases from V and 1 base from J, with 8 bases between. CDR3 nucleotides: TGTGCCATCAGTGAGAAGAACAGCCAAGAGACCCAGTACTTC. Its protein is CAISEKNSQETQYF.

The chain has TRBV24-1 and TRBJ2-3; 7 nucleotides align to TRBD1. The germline V gene encodes CDR1 KGHDR and CDR2 SFDVKD. CDR3 length: 15 amino acids. V lost 5 bases, J lost 1 base, and 5 bases stayed unmatched. The CDR3 loop reads CATSVGGLGTDTQYF. The CDR3 DNA sequence: TGTGCCACCAGTGTAGGGGGCTTAGGCACAGATACGCAGTATTTT.

This clone was observed once. J is TRBJ1-4 and V is TRBV27; D is undetermined. Germline V lookup: CDR1 MNHEY, CDR2 SMNVEV (reference sequence). Between the trimmed V and J ends, which lost 3 bases and 2 bases, there was a span of 10 bases. CDR3 length: 15 amino acids. In DNA form, the CDR3 reads TGTGCCAGCAGTTTTTTCTTTGCGACTAATGAAAAACTGTTTTTT. The encoded protein is CASSFFFATNEKLFF.

This chain uses TRBV19 with TRBJ2-7, with 7 bases that match TRBD1. The germline CDR1 and CDR2 sequences are LNHDA and SQIVND (reference sequence). V lost 3 bases and J lost 2; bases outside the gene matches: 4. CDR3 length equals 14 residues. Written as DNA, the CDR3 is TGTGCCAGTAGTATCGGGACAGAAACCTACGAGCAGTACTTC. The encoded protein is CASSIGTETYEQYF. The whole variable domain, remainder taken from reference TRBV19 and TRBJ2-7, is DGGITQSPKYLFRKEGQNVTLSCEQNLNHDAMYWYRQDPGQGLRLIYYSQIVNDFQKGDIAEGYSVSREKKESFPLTVTSAQKNPTAFYLCASSIGTETYEQYFGPGTRLTVT.

V gene TRBV2 combines with J gene TRBJ2-3; 10 nucleotides line up with TRBD2. Trimming at V came to 10 bases and at J to 4 bases, leaving 5 bases not matched to a gene. Germline V gives CDR1 SNHLY, CDR2 FYNNEI. The CDR3 length is 13 residues. The CDR3 sequence: CAILAGGSDTQYF. Written as DNA, the CDR3 is TGTGCCATTTTAGCGGGAGGTTCAGATACGCAGTATTTT.

CDR3 sequence: CASSLTVLYGYTF. In DNA form, the CDR3 reads TGTGCCAGTAGTCTTACTGTTCTCTACGGCTACACCTTC. This chain uses TRBV19 with TRBJ1-2, with D unresolved. The V gene's germline CDR1 is LNHDA and CDR2 SQIVND (reference sequence). The CDR3 totals 13 residues. V lost 5 bases to trimming and J lost 8 bases, with 15 bases between them.

DNA of the CDR3: TGTGCCAGCAGGAGAGGACAGGGGGGAGGGAATGAGCAGTTCTTC. Translated, it gives CASRRGQGGGNEQFF. This chain joins TRBV7-2 and TRBJ2-1; 10 positions agree with TRBD1. The germline V gene has CDR1 SGHTA and CDR2 FQGNSA. The V segment lost 6 bases and the J segment 7 bases; nucleotides outside the gene matches: 9. This CDR3 contains 15 residues.

The gene calls are TRBV4-3 and TRBJ1-2; 7 bases map to TRBD1. This CDR3 contains 15 residues. CDR1 is LGHNA, CDR2 YSLEER, per germline. V gave up 5 bases and J gave up 8 bases; unmatched junction bases: 14. The CDR3 here is CASSYTTGEIEGYTF. The CDR3 nucleotides read TGCGCCAGCAGCTACACAACAGGGGAGATAGAGGGCTACACCTTC.

The chain combines TRBV6-2 or TRBV6-3 with TRBJ2-2, with 12 positions matching TRBD2. V was pared by 3 bases and J by 5 bases, with 4 bases of the junction left unmatched. Germline assignment: CDR1 MNHEY and CDR2 SVGEGT. The CDR3 spans 16 residues. The CDR3 DNA reads TGTGCCAGCAGTTATCTAGCGGGAGGGCCAACCGGGGAGCTGTTTTTT. Its protein product is CASSYLAGGPTGELFF.

The chain has TRBV7-2 and TRBJ2-7; D may be TRBD1 (6 bases). Per germline, CDR1 SGHTA and CDR2 FQGNSA. The CDR3 has 13 amino acids. Trimming removed 4 bases at V and 4 bases at J, with 11 bases between. The CDR3 here is CASSYDRLYEQYF. CDR3 DNA sequence: TGTGCCAGCAGCTACGACAGGTTGTACGAGCAGTACTTC.

V gene TRBV5-5 combines with J gene TRBJ1-4; 9 bases are a match to TRBD1. CDR1 and CDR2 from the germline V gene are SGHKS and YYEKEE (reference sequence). V was pared by 4 bases and J by 3 bases, with 4 bases of the junction left unmatched. This CDR3 has 15 residues. For the CDR3, the DNA is TGTGCCAGCAGCGGACAGGGGACTTCTAATGAAAAACTGTTTTTT. It encodes CASSGQGTSNEKLFF.

The chain carries TRBV9 and TRBJ1-4, with TRBD1 matching over 7 bases. From germline, CDR1 is SGDLS and CDR2 YYNGEE. The CDR3 loop spans 13 amino acids. Losses at the gene ends were 4 bases for V and 8 bases for J; bases not matched to a gene: 5. The DNA for the CDR3 is TGTGCCAGCAGCCAGGGGGGAAGGGAAAAACTGTTTTTT. As protein: CASSQGGREKLFF.

Concerning this clone: Other DNA sequences in this sample translate to the same CDR3. The V and J genes are TRBV7-9 and TRBJ2-5; TRBD2 is a possible D gene (7 bases). The germline gives CDR1 SEHNR, CDR2 FQNEAQ (reference sequence). The CDR3 spans 14 residues. V dropped 4 bases and J dropped 5 bases, with 14 bases sitting between them. Here the CDR3 reads CASSSGGGGETQYF. CDR3 DNA sequence: TGTGCCAGCAGCTCAGGAGGGGGAGGGGAGACCCAGTACTTC.

V gene TRBV4-1 combines with J gene TRBJ2-7; D gene unclear. The CDR3 covers 14 residues. Germline V gene lookup returns CDR1 MGHRA and CDR2 YSYEKL. With 3 bases removed from V and 0 bases from J, the gap between germline ends came to 9 bases. The CDR3 bases are TGCGCCAGCAGCCAGGCCTCCCTCTCCTACGAGCAGTACTTC. Translated, it gives CASSQASLSYEQYF.

The rearrangement joins TRBV7-9 to TRBJ1-1; 7 bases are shared with TRBD1. The CDR3 length is 14 residues. V lost 3 bases to trimming and J lost 1 base; unmatched junction nucleotides: 2. The germline V gene has CDR1 SEHNR and CDR2 FQNEAQ (reference sequence). The CDR3 region is CASSFTGENTEAFF. CDR3 DNA: TGTGCCAGCAGCTTCACAGGGGAGAACACTGAAGCTTTCTTT.

This chain links TRBV19 with TRBJ1-5; 8 nucleotides line up with TRBD1. V lost 7 bases and J lost 5; bases outside the gene matches: 10. Germline V CDR1 and CDR2: LNHDA, SQIVND (reference sequence). The CDR3 sequence is 15 residues long. DNA of the CDR3: TGTGCCAGTACCATTACAGGGGGAGTCGATCAGCCCCAGCATTTT. This gives the protein CASTITGGVDQPQHF.

This clone was seen once. This sequence joins TRBV27 and TRBJ1-5; D not certain. V gave up 3 bases and J gave up 1 base, with 4 bases separating them. Germline V lookup: CDR1 MNHEY, CDR2 SMNVEV (reference sequence). This CDR3 has 13 amino acids. For the CDR3, the DNA is TGTGCCAGCAGTTTCCTGAGCAATCAGCCCCAGCATTTT. Translated: CASSFLSNQPQHF.

The chain couples TRBV29-1 to TRBJ2-4; 13 positions agree with TRBD2. V lost 7 bases and J lost 1; bases outside the gene matches: 19. CDR1 is SQVTM and CDR2 is ANQGSEA in the germline V gene. CDR3 size: 20 residues. CDR3 amino acids: CSASRRFRTSGSSAKNIQYF. The CDR3, as DNA: TGCAGCGCTAGCCGACGGTTTCGGACTAGCGGGAGCTCGGCCAAAAACATTCAGTACTTC.

The V call is TRBV7-9, the J call TRBJ2-5; tentative D call: TRBD1 (5 bases). Germline CDR1 reads SEHNR; CDR2 reads FQNEAQ (reference sequence). The length of the CDR3 is 15 residues. With 1 base removed from V and 0 bases from J, the gap between germline ends came to 9 bases. The CDR3 is CASSLVLRDQETQYF. The CDR3 region has the DNA TGTGCCAGCAGCTTAGTTCTCAGGGACCAAGAGACCCAGTACTTC.

The CDR3, as DNA: TGTGCCAGCAGCTTATGGGGTAGCGGGGGGGAGACCCAGTACTTC. It translates to CASSLWGSGGETQYF. The chain recombines TRBV7-2 with TRBJ2-5, with 10 bases that match TRBD2. CDR3 length equals 15 residues. Germline V gene lookup returns CDR1 SGHTA and CDR2 FQGNSA. J gave up 5 bases and V 2 bases, and 5 bases lay outside the gene matches.

The chain joins TRBV12-5 to TRBJ1-5; D ambiguous. With 1 base removed from V and 7 bases from J, the gap between germline ends came to 11 bases. From germline, CDR1 is LGHNT and CDR2 FRNRAP. This CDR3 region has 14 residues. The CDR3 region has the DNA TGTGCTAGTGGTTTGGGGTTGGTTGGCCAGCCCCAGCATTTT. Translation gives CASGLGLVGQPQHF.

The chain employs TRBV19 and TRBJ2-5; 8 nucleotides line up with TRBD2. From germline, CDR1 is LNHDA and CDR2 SQIVND (reference sequence). V was clipped by 1 base and J by 5 bases; unmatched bases: 0. This CDR3 region has 13 residues. CDR3 DNA sequence: TGTGCCAGTAGTATAGCTAGCGGGGAGACCCAGTACTTC. Translation: CASSIASGETQYF.

The CDR3 reads CASSERGGADYGYTF. CDR3 nucleotides: TGTGCCAGCAGCGAACGAGGGGGCGCAGACTATGGCTACACCTTC. The chain links TRBV9 to TRBJ1-2, with 7 bases fitting TRBD1. This CDR3 spans 15 amino acids. The germline V gene has CDR1 SGDLS and CDR2 YYNGEE. V gave up 3 bases and J gave up 3 bases; unmatched junction bases: 8.

The table lists this clone with a count of one. The chain recombines TRBV12-2 with TRBJ1-2. TRBV12-2 is classified as a pseudogene. The CDR3 covers 12 residues. CDR3 DNA: TGTGCAAGATGTGGGGGGGAATTAGGCTACACCTTC. Translated: CARCGGELGYTF.

The gene calls are TRBV6-5 and TRBJ1-1; no definite D call. V lost 0 bases and J lost 5, with 13 bases in between. The length of the CDR3 is 15 residues. Germline lookup yields CDR1 MNHEY and CDR2 SVGAGI. CDR3: CASSYSFRMQTEAFF. For the CDR3, the DNA is TGTGCCAGCAGTTACTCTTTCAGGATGCAAACTGAAGCTTTCTTT.

The rearrangement joins TRBV2 to TRBJ2-2; 7 bases line up with TRBD1. Germline lookup yields CDR1 SNHLY and CDR2 FYNNEI. The CDR3 consists of 14 residues. J gave up 5 bases and V 5 bases, and 5 bases lay outside the gene matches. CDR3 loop: CASSRDRSTGELFF. The CDR3 nucleotides are TGTGCCAGCAGTAGGGACAGATCAACCGGGGAGCTGTTTTTT.